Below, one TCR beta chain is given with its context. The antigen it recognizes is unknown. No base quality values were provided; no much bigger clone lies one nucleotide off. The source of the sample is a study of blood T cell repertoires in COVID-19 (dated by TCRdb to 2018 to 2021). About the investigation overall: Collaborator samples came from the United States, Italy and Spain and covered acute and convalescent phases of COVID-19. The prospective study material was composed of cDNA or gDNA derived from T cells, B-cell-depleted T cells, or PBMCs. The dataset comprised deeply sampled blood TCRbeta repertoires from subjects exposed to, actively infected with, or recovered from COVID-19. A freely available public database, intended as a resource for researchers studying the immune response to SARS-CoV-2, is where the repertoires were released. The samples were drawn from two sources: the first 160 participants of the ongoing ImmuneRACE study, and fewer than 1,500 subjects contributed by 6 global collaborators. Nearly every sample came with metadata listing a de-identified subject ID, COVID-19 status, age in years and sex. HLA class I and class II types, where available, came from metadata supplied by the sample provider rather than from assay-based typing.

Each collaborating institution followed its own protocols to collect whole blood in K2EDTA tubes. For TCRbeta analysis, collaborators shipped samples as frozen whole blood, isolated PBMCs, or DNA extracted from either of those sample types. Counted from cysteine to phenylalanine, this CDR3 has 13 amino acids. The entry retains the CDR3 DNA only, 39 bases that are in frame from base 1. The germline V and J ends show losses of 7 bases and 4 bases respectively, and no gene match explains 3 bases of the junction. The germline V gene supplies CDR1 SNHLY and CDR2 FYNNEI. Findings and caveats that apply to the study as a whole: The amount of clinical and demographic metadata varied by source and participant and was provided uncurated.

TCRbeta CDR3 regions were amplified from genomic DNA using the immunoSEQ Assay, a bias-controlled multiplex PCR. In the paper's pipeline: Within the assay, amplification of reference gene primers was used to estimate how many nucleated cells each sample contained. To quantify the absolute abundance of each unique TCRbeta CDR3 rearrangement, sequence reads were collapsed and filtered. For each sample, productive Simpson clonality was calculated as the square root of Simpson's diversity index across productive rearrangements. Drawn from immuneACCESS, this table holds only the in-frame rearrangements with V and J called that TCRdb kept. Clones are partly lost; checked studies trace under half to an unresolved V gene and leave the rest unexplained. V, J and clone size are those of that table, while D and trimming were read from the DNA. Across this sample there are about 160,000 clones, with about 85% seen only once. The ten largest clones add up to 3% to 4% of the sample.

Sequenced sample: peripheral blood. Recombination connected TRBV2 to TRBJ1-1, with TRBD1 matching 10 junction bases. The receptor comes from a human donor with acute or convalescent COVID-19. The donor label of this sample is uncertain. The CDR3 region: CASIGQGGTEAFF. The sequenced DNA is TGTGCCAGCATTGGACAGGGGGGCACTGAAGCTTTCTTT.